This TCR beta chain emerged from a study of T-cell memory formation after mild COVID-19. One entry per CDR3 protein, called by TCRdb with MiXCR from the 5' RACE reads. The table shows 430,000 or so distinct CDR3 sequences, with around 25% occurring only once. This TCR was recovered from an adult woman who had mild COVID-19 (a few samples of this study predate the infection). Cell type and time point are not known. Sequencing used PBMCs or a T cell subset sorted from them (not recorded which).

The CDR3 nucleotides read TGTGCCATAAGCTCTCGCGGGATAGAGGACACTGAAGCTTTCTTT. It yields the protein CAISSRGIEDTEAFF. The V gene is TRBV10-3, the J gene TRBJ1-1; D uncertain. Germline V gene sequence: CDR1 ENHRY, CDR2 SYGVKD. Trimming removed 9 bases from V and 3 bases from J, with 20 bases in between. This CDR3 has 15 amino acids.